This TCR beta chain is from a study of T cell changes during pregnancy in multiple sclerosis. The repertoire was sequenced with immunoSEQ multiplex PCR; TCRdb's copy has only in-frame clones and lacks some. The repertoire consists of approximately 100,000 clones, with approximately 90% occurring once and the leading ten covering around 0.92%. The trim removed 1 base at V and 3 bases at J, leaving 6 bases unmatched. The CDR3 is 15 residues long. Germline loops: CDR1 SGHRS, CDR2 YFSETQ. The chain is built from TRBV5-1 and TRBJ2-7; 8 bases align to TRBD2. The sequence derives from a female donor with multiple sclerosis, enrolled in a pregnancy study. The sample consisted of peripheral blood, taken after pregnancy. The CDR3 DNA sequence: TGCGCCAGCAGCTTGACAGCGGGAGTAGACTACGAGCAGTACTTC. This translates into CASSLTAGVDYEQYF.